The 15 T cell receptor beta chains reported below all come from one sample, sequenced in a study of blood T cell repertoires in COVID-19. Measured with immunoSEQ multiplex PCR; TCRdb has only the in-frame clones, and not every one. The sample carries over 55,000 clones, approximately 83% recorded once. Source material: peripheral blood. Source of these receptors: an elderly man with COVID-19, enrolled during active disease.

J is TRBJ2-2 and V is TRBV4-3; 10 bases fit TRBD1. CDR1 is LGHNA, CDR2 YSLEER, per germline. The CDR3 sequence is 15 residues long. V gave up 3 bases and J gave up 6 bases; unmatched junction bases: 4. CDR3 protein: CASSQDRGGAGELFF. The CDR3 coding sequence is TGCGCCAGCAGCCAGGACAGGGGGGGAGCCGGGGAGCTGTTTTTT.

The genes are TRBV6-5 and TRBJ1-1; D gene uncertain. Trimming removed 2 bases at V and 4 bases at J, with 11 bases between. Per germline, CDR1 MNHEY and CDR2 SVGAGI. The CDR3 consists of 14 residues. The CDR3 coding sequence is TGTGCCAGCAGTTACAGGGCTCGGGGCACTGAAGCTTTCTTT. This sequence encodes CASSYRARGTEAFF.

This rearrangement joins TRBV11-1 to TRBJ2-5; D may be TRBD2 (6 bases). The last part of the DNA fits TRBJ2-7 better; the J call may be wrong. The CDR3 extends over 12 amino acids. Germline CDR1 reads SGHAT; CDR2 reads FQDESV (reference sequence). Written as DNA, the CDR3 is TGTGCCAGCAGCCGCGGGACGGACGAGCAGTACTTC. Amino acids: CASSRGTDEQYF.

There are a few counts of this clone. CDR3 DNA: TGTGCCAGCAGCCGTGACGGACTTCGTAGCAATCAGCCCCAGCATTTT. Its protein product is CASSRDGLRSNQPQHF. V usage is TRBV5-5 and J usage is TRBJ1-5; D is undetermined. Germline V lookup: CDR1 SGHKS, CDR2 YYEKEE (reference sequence). The CDR3 length is 16 residues. Between the trimmed V and J ends, which lost 4 bases and 0 bases, there was a span of 14 bases.

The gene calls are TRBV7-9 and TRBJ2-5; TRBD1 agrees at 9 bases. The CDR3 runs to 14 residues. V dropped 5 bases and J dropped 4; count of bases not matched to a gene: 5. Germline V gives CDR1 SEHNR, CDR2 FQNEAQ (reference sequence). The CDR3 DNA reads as TGTGCCAGCAGCCGGGACAGGGCGGGAGAGACCCAGTACTTC. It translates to CASSRDRAGETQYF.

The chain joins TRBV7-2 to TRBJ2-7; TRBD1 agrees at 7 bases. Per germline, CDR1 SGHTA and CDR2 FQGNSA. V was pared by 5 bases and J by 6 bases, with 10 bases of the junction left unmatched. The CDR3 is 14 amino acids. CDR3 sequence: CASSLRDSRVEQYF. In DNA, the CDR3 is TGTGCCAGCAGCCTCCGGGACAGCCGAGTCGAGCAGTACTTC.

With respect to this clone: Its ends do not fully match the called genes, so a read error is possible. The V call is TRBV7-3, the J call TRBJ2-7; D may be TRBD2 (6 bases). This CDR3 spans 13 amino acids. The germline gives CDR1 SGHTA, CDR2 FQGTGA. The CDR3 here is CASSLTSGTFKYF. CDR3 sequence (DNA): TGTGCCAGCAGCCTAACTTCAGGGACTTTTAAGTACTTC.

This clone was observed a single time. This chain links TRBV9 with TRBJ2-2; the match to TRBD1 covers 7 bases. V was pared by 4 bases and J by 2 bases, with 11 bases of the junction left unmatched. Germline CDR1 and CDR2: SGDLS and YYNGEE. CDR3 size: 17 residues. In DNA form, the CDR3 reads TGTGCCAGCAGCTTCCGACCCGGGACAGCAAACACCGGGGAGCTGTTTTTT. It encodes CASSFRPGTANTGELFF.

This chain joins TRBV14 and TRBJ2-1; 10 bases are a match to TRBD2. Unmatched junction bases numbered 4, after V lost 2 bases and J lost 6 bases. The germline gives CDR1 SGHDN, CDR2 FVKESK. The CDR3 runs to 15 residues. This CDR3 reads CASSQSSGGGNEQFF. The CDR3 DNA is TGTGCCAGCAGCCAATCTAGCGGGGGAGGCAATGAGCAGTTCTTC.

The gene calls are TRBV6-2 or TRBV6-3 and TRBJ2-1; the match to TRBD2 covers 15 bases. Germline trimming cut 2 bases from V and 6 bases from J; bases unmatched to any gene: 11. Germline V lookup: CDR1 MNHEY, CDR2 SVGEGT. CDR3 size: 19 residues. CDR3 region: CASSYRILGTSGRFNEQFF. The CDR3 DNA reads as TGTGCCAGCAGTTACCGGATACTAGGGACTAGCGGGAGGTTCAATGAGCAGTTCTTC.

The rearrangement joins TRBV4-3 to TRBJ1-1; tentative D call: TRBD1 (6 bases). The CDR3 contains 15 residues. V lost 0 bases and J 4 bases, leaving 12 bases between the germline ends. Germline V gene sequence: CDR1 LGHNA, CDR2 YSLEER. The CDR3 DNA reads TGCGCCAGCAGCCAAGATCCGGGACAATTCACTGAAGCTTTCTTT. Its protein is CASSQDPGQFTEAFF.

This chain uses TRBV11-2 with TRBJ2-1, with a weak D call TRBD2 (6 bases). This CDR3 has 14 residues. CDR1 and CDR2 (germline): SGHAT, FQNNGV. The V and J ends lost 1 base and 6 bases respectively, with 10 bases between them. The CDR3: CASSLGVSGNEQFF. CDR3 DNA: TGTGCCAGCAGCTTAGGGGTTAGCGGCAATGAGCAGTTCTTC.

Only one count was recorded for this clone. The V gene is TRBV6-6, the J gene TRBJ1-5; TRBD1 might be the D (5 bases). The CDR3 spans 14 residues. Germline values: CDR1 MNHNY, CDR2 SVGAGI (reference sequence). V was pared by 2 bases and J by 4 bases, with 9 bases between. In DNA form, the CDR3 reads TGTGCCAGCAGTTACGGGACTATGAATCAGCCCCAGCATTTT. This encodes CASSYGTMNQPQHF.

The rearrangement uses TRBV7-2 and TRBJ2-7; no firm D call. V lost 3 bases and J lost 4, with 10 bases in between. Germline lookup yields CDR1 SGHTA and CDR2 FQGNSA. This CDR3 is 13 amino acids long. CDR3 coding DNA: TGTGCCAGCAGCTTTGGTGACTGGTACGAGCAGTACTTC. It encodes CASSFGDWYEQYF.

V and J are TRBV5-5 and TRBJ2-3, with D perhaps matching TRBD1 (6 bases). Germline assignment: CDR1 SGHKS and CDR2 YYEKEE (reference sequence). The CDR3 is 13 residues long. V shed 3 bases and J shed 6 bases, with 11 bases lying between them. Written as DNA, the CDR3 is TGTGCCAGCAGCTGGGGGCTAGAGGATACGCAGTATTTT. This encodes CASSWGLEDTQYF. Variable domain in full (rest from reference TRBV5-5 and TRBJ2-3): DAGVTQSPTHLIKTRGQQVTLRCSPISGHKSVSWYQQVLGQGPQFIFQYYEKEERGRGNFPDRFSARQFPNYSSELNVNALLLGDSALYLCASSWGLEDTQYFGPGTRLTVL.